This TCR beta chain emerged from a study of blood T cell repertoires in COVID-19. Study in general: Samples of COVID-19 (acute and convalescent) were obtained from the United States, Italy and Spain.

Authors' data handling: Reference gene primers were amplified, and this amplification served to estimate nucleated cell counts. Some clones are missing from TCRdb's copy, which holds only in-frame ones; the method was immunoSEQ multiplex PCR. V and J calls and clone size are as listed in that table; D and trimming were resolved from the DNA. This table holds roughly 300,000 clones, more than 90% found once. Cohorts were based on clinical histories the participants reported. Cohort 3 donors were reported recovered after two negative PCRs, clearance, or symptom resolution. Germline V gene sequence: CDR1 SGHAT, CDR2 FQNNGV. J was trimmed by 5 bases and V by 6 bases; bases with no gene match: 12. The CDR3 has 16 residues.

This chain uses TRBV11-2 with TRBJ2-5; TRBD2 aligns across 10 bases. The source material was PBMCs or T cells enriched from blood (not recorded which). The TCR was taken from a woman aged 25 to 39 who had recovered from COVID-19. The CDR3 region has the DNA TGTGCCAGCAGGCATTCTAGCGGGGGCGAGGGGGAGACCCAGTACTTC. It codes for CASRHSSGGEGETQYF.